Listed here are 14 T cell receptor beta chains from one sample, sequenced in a study of shared clonotypes between healthy human individuals. The repertoire was sequenced with immunoSEQ multiplex PCR; TCRdb's copy has only in-frame clones and lacks some. Of some 89,000 clones in the sample, 67% were seen once. The sample comprised memory CD8+ T cells sorted from blood. Subset: CD45RO+ cells pooled with CCR7-negative TemRA cells. The receptors were gathered from a man aged 25-40 years in good health.

The chain carries TRBV30 and TRBJ1-1, with a tentative D call TRBD1 (6 bases). CDR3 size: 12 residues. The germline V gene has CDR1 GTSNPN and CDR2 SVGIG (reference sequence). The ends were cut back, 3 bases at V and 1 base at J, with 6 bases in the middle. The CDR3 DNA follows: TGTGCCTGGAGGACAGGGAACACTGAAGCTTTCTTT. Amino acid sequence: CAWRTGNTEAFF.

The count of this clone is one. The chain carries TRBV7-2 and TRBJ2-1; D is perhaps TRBD2 (6 bases). This CDR3 is 15 amino acids long. Germline V lookup: CDR1 SGHTA, CDR2 FQGNSA. Trimming stripped 1 base from V and 2 bases from J, with 9 bases between. CDR3 in amino acids: CASSLDAGTYNEQFF. The CDR3 region has the DNA TGTGCCAGCAGCTTAGATGCGGGGACCTACAATGAGCAGTTCTTC.

The chain is built from TRBV28 and TRBJ1-2; D uncertain. V was shortened by 2 bases and J by 2 bases, with 6 bases between the two germline ends. Per germline, CDR1 MDHEN and CDR2 SYDVKM. This CDR3 has 13 residues. Here the CDR3 reads CASSLRNNYGYTF. The CDR3 region has the DNA TGTGCCAGCAGTTTAAGGAACAACTATGGCTACACCTTC.

The sample holds a few counts of this clone. This sequence joins TRBV30 and TRBJ2-7, with D maybe TRBD1 (5 bases). This CDR3 contains 13 residues. Trimming pared 5 bases from V and 2 bases from J, leaving 13 bases between. In germline, CDR1 is GTSNPN, CDR2 SVGIG (reference sequence). CDR3 sequence: CAWEKGSPYEQYF. CDR3 in DNA: TGTGCCTGGGAGAAGGGGTCCCCCTACGAGCAGTACTTC.

Of note for this clone: Distinct nucleotide sequences in the sample also encode this CDR3. The chain is built from TRBV14 and TRBJ2-7; D unclear. Deletions cut 0 bases from V and 3 bases from J, with 6 bases between. The CDR3 loop spans 13 amino acids. Germline values: CDR1 SGHDN, CDR2 FVKESK. This chain's CDR3 is CASSQEVGYEQYF. CDR3 nucleotide sequence: TGTGCCAGCAGCCAAGAAGTCGGCTACGAGCAGTACTTC.

This chain connects TRBV7-3 to TRBJ2-1; no firm D call. Germline V CDR1 and CDR2: SGHTA, FQGTGA. Trimming removed 2 bases from V and 3 bases from J, with 11 bases in between. CDR3 size: 15 residues. The CDR3 DNA reads as TGTGCCAGCAGCTTAGGTCATTCATACTACAATGAGCAGTTCTTC. It translates to CASSLGHSYYNEQFF.

The CDR3 DNA follows: TGTGCCAGTAGGACCCTCCCGGGCAATGAGCAGTTCTTC. Amino acid sequence: CASRTLPGNEQFF. The V gene is TRBV19, the J gene TRBJ2-1; D unclear. V was pared by 6 bases and J by 6 bases, with 12 bases between. The CDR3 totals 13 residues. Germline V gene sequence: CDR1 LNHDA, CDR2 SQIVND (reference sequence).

The V call is TRBV5-1, the J call TRBJ2-1; TRBD2 aligns across 14 bases. The CDR3 is 19 amino acids. The V and J ends lost 4 bases and 3 bases, in that order; junction bases with no gene match: 12. CDR1 and CDR2 from the germline V gene are SGHRS and YFSETQ. In DNA form, the CDR3 reads TGCGCCAGCAGCCCGGGACTAGCGGGAGCGGTAGGATACTACAATGAGCAGTTCTTC. Its protein is CASSPGLAGAVGYYNEQFF.

The rearrangement links TRBV11-2 to TRBJ2-1, with no clear D. The CDR3 length is 14 residues. Per the germline V gene, CDR1 is SGHAT and CDR2 is FQNNGV. Trimming removed 1 base at V and 0 bases at J, with 4 bases between. The CDR3 spells CASSLASSYNEQFF. The CDR3 nucleotides are TGTGCCAGCAGCTTAGCCAGCTCCTACAATGAGCAGTTCTTC.

The genes are TRBV25-1 and TRBJ1-4; 9 positions match TRBD1. Germline lookup yields CDR1 MGHDK and CDR2 SYGVNS. After removal of 5 bases from V and 7 bases from J, the junction contained 5 bases not matched to a gene. The CDR3 extends over 14 amino acids. The CDR3, as DNA: TGTGCCAGCAGTCCGACAGGGGGGAGTGAAAAACTGTTTTTT. Translated, it gives CASSPTGGSEKLFF.

The chain is built from TRBV28 and TRBJ2-3, with TRBD2 as a possible D gene (5 bases). The CDR3 length is 15 residues. Germline CDR1 is MDHEN and CDR2 is SYDVKM. Trimming removed 5 bases at V and 14 bases at J, with 26 bases between. The CDR3 here is CASSPTTDSSPLPYF. The CDR3 coding sequence is TGTGCCAGCAGTCCTACCACCGACTCTAGCCCCCTGCCGTATTTT. Using reference TRBV28 and TRBJ2-3 for the parts outside the CDR3, the full variable domain is DVKVTQSSRYLVKRTGEKVFLECVQDMDHENMFWYRQDPGLGLRLIYFSYDVKMKEKGDIPEGYSVSREKKERFSLILESASTNQTSMYLCASSPTTDSSPLPYFGPGTRLTVL.

The chain recombines TRBV27 with TRBJ2-1, with 8 bases that match TRBD1. Looked up from germline, CDR1 is MNHEY and CDR2 is SMNVEV (reference sequence). Losses at the gene ends were 8 bases for V and 5 bases for J; bases not matched to a gene: 8. The CDR3 length is 14 residues. CDR3 coding DNA: TGTGCCAGCGGCGAGACAGGGGTGGACAATGAGCAGTTCTTC. Translation: CASGETGVDNEQFF.

The J gene is TRBJ2-3, the V gene TRBV7-9, with 8 bases that match TRBD2. Germline assignment: CDR1 SEHNR and CDR2 FQNEAQ (reference sequence). This CDR3 has 15 amino acids. Germline trimming cut 1 base from V and 3 bases from J; bases unmatched to any gene: 3. The CDR3 here is CASSLVIAGTDTQYF. The CDR3 DNA sequence: TGTGCCAGCAGCTTAGTAATAGCGGGAACAGATACGCAGTATTTT.

On this clone: The junction and the germline gene differ at one end; a read error may be behind it. V gene TRBV5-3 combines with J gene TRBJ2-1; D is uncertain. TRBV5-3 is designated an ORF whose function remains uncertain. This CDR3 contains 11 residues. The CDR3 sequence: CASSFWDEQFF. CDR3 coding DNA: TGTGCCAGCAGCTTTTGGGATGAGCAGTTCTTC.